The subject of this entry is one T cell receptor beta chain. The data belong to a study of T cell responses to AZD1222 COVID-19 vaccine. The assay was immunoSEQ multiplex PCR, and TCRdb's table has in-frame clones only and misses some. The sample shows about 140,000 clones, around 89% of them seen only once. V lost 5 bases and J lost 4, with 21 bases in between. Germline V gene sequence: CDR1 LGHDT, CDR2 YNNKEL (reference sequence). The CDR3 covers 17 residues. The chain joins TRBV3-1 (or the pseudogene TRBV3-2) to TRBJ1-3; the D is unclear. The starting material was peripheral blood, obtained on day 0 of AZD1222 vaccination. The receptor was isolated from an adult in good health. DNA for the CDR3: TGTGCCAGCAGCTACCCTCCCGACCCGAGGATGGGAAACACCATATATTTT. Translated: CASSYPPDPRMGNTIYF.